A single sample is the source of the 30 T cell receptor beta chains below, sequenced in a study of blood T cell repertoires in COVID-19. Some clones are missing from TCRdb's copy, which holds only in-frame ones; the method was immunoSEQ multiplex PCR. The sample holds approximately 130,000 clones; approximately 85% are singletons and the top ten take 4.3%. The sample comprised peripheral blood. The receptors come from a human donor in a cohort sampled during active COVID-19.

On this clone itself: Mismatch with germline at one junction end may stem from a read error. The gene calls are TRBV5-4 and TRBJ2-2, with D possibly being TRBD2 (5 bases). CDR3 length equals 17 residues. Looked up from germline, CDR1 is SGHNT and CDR2 is YYREEE (reference sequence). The CDR3 bases are TGTGCCAGCAGCCGGACCCAGCAGTTTTTAGGCACCGGGGAGCTATTTTTT. It specifies CASSRTQQFLGTGELFF.

The J gene is TRBJ2-3, the V gene TRBV5-6; D not certain. CDR1 and CDR2 (germline): SGHDT, YYEEEE. Trimming shortened V by 0 bases and J by 4 bases, and 18 bases separated the two germline ends. The CDR3 loop spans 17 amino acids. This chain's CDR3 is CASSLGPRYHDSDTQYF. CDR3 DNA sequence: TGTGCCAGCAGCTTGGGGCCTCGGTACCACGACTCAGATACGCAGTATTTT. The whole variable domain, remainder taken from reference TRBV5-6 and TRBJ2-3, is DAGVTQSPTHLIKTRGQQVTLRCSPKSGHDTVSWYQQALGQGPQFIFQYYEEEERQRGNFPDRFSGHQFPNYSSELNVNALLLGDSALYLCASSLGPRYHDSDTQYFGPGTRLTVL.

Many counts were recorded for this clone. The chain's CDR3 is CASSLLIGANNEQFF. The CDR3 nucleotides are TGTGCCAGCAGCCTGCTAATAGGAGCTAACAATGAGCAGTTCTTC. The gene calls are TRBV7-6 and TRBJ2-1; the D is unclear. Germline-derived CDR1 and CDR2 are SGHVS and FNYEAQ. V lost 5 bases and J 5 bases, leaving 16 bases between the germline ends. The CDR3 loop spans 15 amino acids.

V gene TRBV11-2 combines with J gene TRBJ1-2; 9 positions agree with TRBD1. With V trimmed by 3 bases and J by 3 bases, 8 bases remained unmatched. The CDR3 has 16 residues. From germline, CDR1 is SGHAT and CDR2 FQNNGV. Written as DNA, the CDR3 is TGTGCCAGCAGCTTCAACCAACAGGGGGCTGACTATGGCTACACCTTC. Its protein is CASSFNQQGADYGYTF.

The rearrangement uses TRBV5-6 and TRBJ1-3; no clear D gene. V shed 2 bases and J shed 0 bases, with 9 bases lying between them. The length of the CDR3 is 15 residues. Germline CDR1 SGHDT, CDR2 YYEEEE. The CDR3 DNA reads TGTGCCAGCAGCTTTTCCATACTCTCTGGAAACACCATATATTTT. Residues: CASSFSILSGNTIYF.

The V gene is TRBV4-1, the J gene TRBJ2-1; possibly TRBD1 for D (5 bases). CDR1 is MGHRA, CDR2 YSYEKL, per germline. There are 16 residues in the CDR3. Trimming removed 5 bases at V and 2 bases at J, with 16 bases between. The CDR3 is CASSSLGSRAYNEQFF. For the CDR3, the DNA is TGCGCCAGCAGCTCTTTGGGCTCCAGGGCCTACAATGAGCAGTTCTTC.

The genes are TRBV7-2 and TRBJ2-1, with TRBD1 matching 8 bases. The CDR3 extends over 15 amino acids. V shed 4 bases and J 1 base; nucleotides not matched to a gene: 3. The germline CDR1 and CDR2 sequences are SGHTA and FQGNSA. CDR3 protein: CASSYRDRSYNEQFF. CDR3 nucleotides: TGTGCCAGCAGCTACCGGGACAGGTCCTACAATGAGCAGTTCTTC.

CDR3 amino acids: CASSEGRGFGEQFF. In nucleotides, the CDR3 is TGTGCCAGCAGCGAGGGTAGAGGGTTCGGTGAGCAGTTCTTC. The rearrangement links TRBV7-2 to TRBJ2-1, with a tentative D call TRBD2 (5 bases). CDR1 SGHTA and CDR2 FQGNSA come from the germline V gene. The germline V and J ends were trimmed by 5 bases and 9 bases, with 17 bases remaining between them. CDR3 length: 14 residues. Based on the CDR3 plus reference TRBV7-2 and TRBJ2-1, the full variable domain is GAGVSQSPSNKVTEKGKDVELRCDPISGHTALYWYRQSLGQGLEFLIYFQGNSAPDKSGLPSDRFSAERTGGSVSTLTIQRTQQEDSAVYLCASSEGRGFGEQFFGPGTRLTVL.

The chain combines TRBV11-2 with TRBJ2-1; 7 bases are a match to TRBD2. CDR3 length equals 17 residues. CDR1 SGHAT and CDR2 FQNNGV come from the germline V gene. J gave up 8 bases and V 6 bases, and 19 bases lay outside the gene matches. CDR3 in DNA: TGTGCCAGCAGTTTTTCCTCCGGGACTAACGGGGTGGATGAGCAGTTCTTC. As protein: CASSFSSGTNGVDEQFF.

This rearrangement joins TRBV3-1 (or the pseudogene TRBV3-2) to TRBJ1-2; TRBD1 might be the D (5 bases). CDR1 is LGHDT and CDR2 is YNNKEL in the germline V gene (reference sequence). V lost 4 bases and J lost 2, with 8 bases in between. CDR3 size: 13 residues. DNA of the CDR3: TGTGCCAGCAGCCCACAGGTAAACTATGGCTACACCTTC. Its translation is CASSPQVNYGYTF.

The chain carries TRBV23-1 and TRBJ2-7; D is undetermined. TRBV23-1 is designated an ORF whose function remains uncertain. Trimming left V 5 bases short and J 0 bases short, with 11 bases between. The CDR3 covers 14 residues. The CDR3 region is CASSLLEPSYEQYV. The CDR3 bases are TGCGCCAGCAGTTTATTAGAGCCCTCCTACGAGCAGTACGTC.

V usage is TRBV7-2 and J usage is TRBJ2-1; TRBD2 agrees at 12 bases. Germline trimming cut 5 bases from V and 8 bases from J; bases unmatched to any gene: 4. The CDR3 has 14 residues. Germline V gene lookup returns CDR1 SGHTA and CDR2 FQGNSA. This chain's CDR3 is CASSRTSGMDEQFF. The DNA of the CDR3 is TGTGCCAGCAGCCGGACTAGCGGGATGGATGAGCAGTTCTTC.

This clone was detected a few times. The chain combines TRBV7-2 with TRBJ1-5; 7 nucleotides align to TRBD1. V was clipped by 2 bases and J by 7 bases; unmatched bases: 8. Germline values: CDR1 SGHTA, CDR2 FQGNSA. The CDR3 runs 15 residues. The CDR3 here is CASSLYRGETQPQHF. As DNA, the CDR3 is TGTGCCAGCAGCTTATACAGGGGCGAGACACAGCCCCAGCATTTT.

This chain uses TRBV5-1 with TRBJ2-1; 8 positions match TRBD2. V trimming: 1 base; J trimming: 7 bases; junction bases outside the gene matches: 7. CDR3 length equals 15 residues. CDR1 SGHRS and CDR2 YFSETQ come from the germline V gene. CDR3 nucleotide sequence: TGCGCCAGCAGCTTGCCGAGCGGGAGAGAGAATGAGCAGTTCTTC. Its translation is CASSLPSGRENEQFF.

CDR3 amino acids: CASSITAMNTEAFF. The CDR3 DNA is TGTGCCAGCAGTATTACAGCTATGAACACTGAAGCTTTCTTT. The chain combines TRBV28 with TRBJ1-1; unclear D gene. Deletions cut 5 bases from V and 0 bases from J, with 10 bases between. CDR1 MDHEN and CDR2 SYDVKM come from the germline V gene. This CDR3 region has 14 residues.

The CDR3 loop is CASSRQEKSYEQYV. The CDR3 DNA is TGTGCCAGCAGTAGACAGGAGAAGTCCTACGAGCAGTACGTC. The rearrangement links TRBV6-2 or TRBV6-3 to TRBJ2-7; TRBD1 might be the D (6 bases). CDR3 length equals 14 residues. V was shortened by 5 bases and J by 1 base, with 12 bases between the two germline ends. Looked up from germline, CDR1 is MNHEY and CDR2 is SVGEGT.

This chain joins TRBV7-2 and TRBJ2-3, with 8 bases that match TRBD2. The CDR3 is 15 residues long. Germline V lookup: CDR1 SGHTA, CDR2 FQGNSA. J lost 1 base, V lost 5 bases, and 5 bases had no gene match. CDR3 DNA sequence: TGTGCCAGCAGCGGAAGCGGGGGACGCACAGATACGCAGTATTTT. Amino acids: CASSGSGGRTDTQYF.

This sequence joins TRBV21-1 and TRBJ1-5; the table's D gene call, TRBD1, was not cross checked with the DNA. TRBV21-1 represents a pseudogene. The CDR3 length is 17 residues. CDR3: CASSKETQGISNQPQHF. The CDR3 nucleotides are TGTGCCAGCAGCAAAGAAACACAGGGTATCAGCAATCAGCCCCAGCATTTT.

The count of this clone is one. This chain connects TRBV6-1 to TRBJ1-2; D unresolved. The V end lost 3 bases, the J end lost 7 bases, and 9 bases lay between the germline ends. Germline lookup yields CDR1 MNHNS and CDR2 SASEGT. This CDR3 contains 12 residues. Written as DNA, the CDR3 is TGTGCCAGCAGTGACAGTTCGTTTGGCTACACCTTC. Residues: CASSDSSFGYTF.

The DNA for the CDR3 is TGTGCCAGCAGCGACGGACTAGCGGGAGTGGTAGATACGCAGTATTTT. Translating it yields CASSDGLAGVVDTQYF. V is TRBV9 and J is TRBJ2-3, with 13 positions matching TRBD2. V shed 3 bases and J 5 bases; nucleotides not matched to a gene: 6. Germline CDR1 SGDLS, CDR2 YYNGEE. CDR3 size: 16 residues.

The chain uses TRBV3-1 (or the pseudogene TRBV3-2) and TRBJ1-6, with 8 bases matching TRBD1. Germline V lookup: CDR1 LGHDT, CDR2 YNNKEL (reference sequence). The CDR3 runs 18 residues. V dropped 0 bases and J dropped 8; count of bases not matched to a gene: 12. CDR3 sequence reads: CASSQEINPGGRDSPLHF. CDR3 coding DNA: TGTGCCAGCAGCCAAGAAATCAACCCAGGGGGCAGGGATTCACCCCTCCACTTT.

V is TRBV25-1 and J is TRBJ2-7, with D possibly TRBD2 on 5 matching bases. This CDR3 comprises 11 residues. V lost 7 bases and J 4 bases, leaving 8 bases between the germline ends. CDR1 is MGHDK and CDR2 is SYGVNS in the germline V gene. CDR3 DNA: TGTGCCAGCAAGGAGGATTACGAGCAGTACTTC. Protein product: CASKEDYEQYF.

This chain joins TRBV14 and TRBJ1-2, with D perhaps TRBD1 (5 bases). V shed 3 bases and J shed 1 base, with 15 bases lying between them. Germline V gene data show CDR1 as SGHDN and CDR2 as FVKESK. This CDR3 contains 16 residues. The CDR3 nucleotides read TGTGCCAGCAGCCATGGTGTTACAGGTCGTAACTATGGCTACACCTTC. It yields the protein CASSHGVTGRNYGYTF. Full variable domain (rest looked up from reference TRBV14 and TRBJ1-2): EAGVTQFPSHSVIEKGQTVTLRCDPISGHDNLYWYRRVMGKEIKFLLHFVKESKQDESGMPNNRFLAERTGGTYSTLKVQPAELEDSGVYFCASSHGVTGRNYGYTFGSGTRLTVV.

The chain links TRBV30 to TRBJ2-3, with 9 positions matching TRBD2. The CDR3 runs 15 residues. Germline V gene sequence: CDR1 GTSNPN, CDR2 SVGIG (reference sequence). J lost 0 bases, V lost 4 bases, and 5 bases had no gene match. The CDR3 is CAWKGLAPSTDTQYF. The CDR3 DNA is TGTGCCTGGAAAGGACTAGCGCCGAGCACAGATACGCAGTATTTT.

The rearrangement links TRBV12-3 or TRBV12-4 to TRBJ1-5, with unresolved D. Trimming pared 7 bases from V and 9 bases from J, leaving 16 bases between. CDR3 length: 13 residues. The DNA for the CDR3 is TGTGCCAGCAAATTACGGGGTTGGGGGCCCCAGCATTTT. It yields the protein CASKLRGWGPQHF.

The CDR3 loop reads CASSLQGGYYGYTF. CDR3 coding DNA: TGTGCCAGCAGCTTACAGGGAGGGTACTATGGCTACACCTTC. The chain combines TRBV7-2 with TRBJ1-2; D is possibly TRBD1 (5 bases). Between the trimmed V and J ends, which lost 2 bases and 3 bases, there was a span of 10 bases. The V gene's germline CDR1 is SGHTA and CDR2 FQGNSA. The CDR3 covers 14 residues.

J is TRBJ2-2 and V is TRBV19; 8 bases fit TRBD2. Unmatched junction bases numbered 6, after V lost 4 bases and J lost 2 bases. The CDR3 loop spans 16 amino acids. Germline-derived CDR1 and CDR2 are LNHDA and SQIVND (reference sequence). The CDR3 here is CASSTLAGTNTGELFF. DNA for the CDR3: TGTGCCAGTAGTACGTTAGCGGGGACTAACACCGGGGAGCTGTTTTTT.

The chain uses TRBV10-3 and TRBJ1-2; unclear D gene. CDR3 size: 11 residues. CDR1 is ENHRY and CDR2 is SYGVKD in the germline V gene. V dropped 2 bases and J dropped 8 bases, with 6 bases sitting between them. The CDR3 coding sequence is TGTGCCATCAGTGAGAATGAGGGCTACACCTTC. Translating gives CAISENEGYTF.

This clone has just a few counts. The chain couples TRBV30 to TRBJ1-2; D unresolved. The V end was cut by 3 bases, the J end by 8 bases, with 10 bases between. Germline V gene lookup returns CDR1 GTSNPN and CDR2 SVGIG (reference sequence). The CDR3 sequence is 11 residues long. CDR3 in amino acids: CAWRGVRGYTF. CDR3 bases: TGTGCCTGGAGAGGAGTTCGGGGCTACACCTTC.

The chain recombines TRBV5-6 with TRBJ2-1; 9 positions match TRBD1. V shed 4 bases and J 6 bases; nucleotides not matched to a gene: 2. The germline CDR1 and CDR2 sequences are SGHDT and YYEEEE. This CDR3 is built from 13 residues. Written as DNA, the CDR3 is TGTGCCAGCAGCCGGACAGGGGTCAATGAGCAGTTCTTC. Encoded protein: CASSRTGVNEQFF.